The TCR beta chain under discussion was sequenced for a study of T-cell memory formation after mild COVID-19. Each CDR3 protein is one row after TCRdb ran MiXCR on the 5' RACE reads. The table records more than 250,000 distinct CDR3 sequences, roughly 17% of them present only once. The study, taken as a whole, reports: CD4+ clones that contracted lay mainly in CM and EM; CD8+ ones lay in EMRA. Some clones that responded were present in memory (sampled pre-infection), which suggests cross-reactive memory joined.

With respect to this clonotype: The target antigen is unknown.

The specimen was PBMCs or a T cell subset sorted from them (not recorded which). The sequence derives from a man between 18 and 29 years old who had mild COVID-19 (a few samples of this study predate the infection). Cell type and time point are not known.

The CDR3 region has the DNA TGTGCCAGCAGACTTGGGCAGTCTGGAAACACCATATATTTT. This codes for CASRLGQSGNTIYF. The genes are TRBV6-1 and TRBJ1-3; D not certain. Deletions cut 6 bases from V and 1 base from J, with 10 bases between. This CDR3 is built from 14 residues. Germline values: CDR1 MNHNS, CDR2 SASEGT.